This T cell receptor (beta chain) was captured by sequencing in a study of T cell responses to AZD1222 COVID-19 vaccine. This clone was seen once. Its target is not known. In germline, CDR1 is SGHTA, CDR2 FQGNSA. Trimming took off 3 bases at V and 4 bases at J, with 4 bases between the two ends. The CDR3 totals 12 residues. Study conclusions and caveats: The donors showed a predominance of white British ancestry and of females, with possible underestimation of clonal diversity. Repertoires were obtained only post-peak T cell response. Among those given AZD1222, only 5 to 7 were seropositive at baseline. Per reports, nearly half of all spike-specific TCRs target regions that are unmutated in variants.

Only in-frame clones appear in the TCRdb table, and some are missing; sequencing was by immunoSEQ multiplex PCR. The repertoire includes 100,000 to 150,000 clones, roughly 92% of them detected once, and roughly 1% sits in the top ten. Sequenced material: peripheral blood, taken 28 days after the second AZD1222 dose. The chain recombines TRBV7-2 with TRBJ1-5; D call uncertain. The sequence derives from an adult who received the AZD1222 COVID-19 vaccine. CDR3 in amino acids: CASSFGNQPQHF. In DNA form, the CDR3 reads TGTGCCAGCAGCTTTGGAAATCAGCCCCAGCATTTT.